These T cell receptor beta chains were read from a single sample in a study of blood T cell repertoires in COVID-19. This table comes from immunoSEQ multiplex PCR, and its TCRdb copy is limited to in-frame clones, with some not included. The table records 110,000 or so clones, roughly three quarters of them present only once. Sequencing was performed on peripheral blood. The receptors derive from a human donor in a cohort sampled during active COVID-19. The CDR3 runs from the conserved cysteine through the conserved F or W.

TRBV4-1	CASSQVLQTQNEQYF
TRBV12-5	CASGLVTSSAPYEQYF
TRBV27	CASSPGQGPNQPQHF
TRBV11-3	CASSSPLGRDYNEQFF
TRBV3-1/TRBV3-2	CASSQARQGNEKLFF
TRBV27	CASSRGQTYEQYF
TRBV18	CASSESRGARSTEAFF
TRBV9	CASSVDSGGLQETQYF
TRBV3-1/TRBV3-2	CASSQLRGRLVEGYTF
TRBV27	CASSYLAGDTGELFF
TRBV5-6	CASSLVRVVPPGYTF
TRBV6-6	CASSTGDPEQYF